Listed here are 31 T cell receptor beta chains from one sample, sequenced in a study of control samples from healthy donors and cancer patients. Sequencing was performed with immunoSEQ multiplex PCR; in TCRdb, only in-frame clones are kept and a portion is missing. The table records about 410,000 clones, 90% of them present only once. Material for sequencing was PBMCs. Receptors were obtained from a man aged 35-49 years with head and neck cancer.

The V gene is TRBV9, the J gene TRBJ1-1; D gene uncertain. Germline V gene sequence: CDR1 SGDLS, CDR2 YYNGEE. The CDR3 sequence is 15 residues long. V was shortened by 0 bases and J by 10 bases, with 19 bases between the two germline ends. The CDR3 reads CASSVAHLNYGGAFF. The CDR3 DNA follows: TGTGCCAGCAGCGTAGCTCACCTCAACTATGGAGGAGCTTTCTTT.

The chain has TRBV30 and TRBJ1-1; 11 bases align to TRBD1. J gave up 4 bases and V 0 bases, and 4 bases lay outside the gene matches. This CDR3 region has 15 residues. Germline CDR1 and CDR2: GTSNPN and SVGIG (reference sequence). The CDR3 spells CAWSVQGTGGTEAFF. CDR3 DNA sequence: TGTGCCTGGAGTGTACAAGGGACAGGGGGCACTGAAGCTTTCTTT.

J is TRBJ2-1 and V is TRBV30; the D is unclear. CDR1 and CDR2 from the germline V gene are GTSNPN and SVGIG (reference sequence). Trimming removed 3 bases from V and 7 bases from J, with 7 bases in between. This CDR3 comprises 11 residues. The CDR3 DNA reads TGTGCCTGGAGCCCCAGAAATGAGCAGTTCTTC. Its translation is CAWSPRNEQFF.

V is TRBV2 and J is TRBJ1-6; D gene unclear. The CDR3 is 11 residues long. Looked up from germline, CDR1 is SNHLY and CDR2 is FYNNEI. The ends were cut back, 2 bases at V and 15 bases at J, with 8 bases in the middle. DNA of the CDR3: TGTGCCAGCAGTGAATCGAATCTCCTCCACTTT. Translating it yields CASSESNLLHF.

V is TRBV5-1 and J is TRBJ2-7; possibly TRBD2 for D (5 bases). V was cut by 4 bases and J by 5 bases, with 22 bases left in between. CDR1 is SGHRS and CDR2 is YFSETQ in the germline V gene. The CDR3 runs to 16 residues. CDR3 nucleotide sequence: TGCGCCAGCAGCACGTTCAACCGGGAAAGTAGGAACGAGCAGTACTTC. Its translation is CASSTFNRESRNEQYF.

Remarks on this clone: One end of the junction varies from germline; a read error may be responsible. V is TRBV7-7 and J is TRBJ1-3, with 10 bases fitting TRBD1. Germline V gene data show CDR1 as SSHAT and CDR2 as FNYEAQ (reference sequence). The CDR3 totals 15 residues. This CDR3 is CASSPDRGLGNTIYF. CDR3 coding DNA: TGTGCTAGCAGTCCTGACAGGGGGCTTGGAAACACCATATATTTT.

The chain uses TRBV12-3 or TRBV12-4 and TRBJ1-4, with no clear D. V gave up 10 bases and J gave up 2 bases, with 11 bases separating them. This CDR3 has 13 residues. CDR3 nucleotide sequence: TGTGCCATACTCGGAGACACTAATGAAAAACTGTTTTTT. It specifies CAILGDTNEKLFF.

This rearrangement joins TRBV10-1 to TRBJ2-3, with 7 bases aligning to TRBD2. V shed 0 bases, J shed 0 bases, and the junction held 6 bases outside the gene matches. The CDR3 is made up of 17 amino acids. The germline gives CDR1 WNHNN, CDR2 SYGVQD (reference sequence). The CDR3 bases are TGCGCCAGCAGTGAGTCTAGTAGCGGGTTTAGCACAGATACGCAGTATTTT. It is translated as CASSESSSGFSTDTQYF.

The rearrangement joins TRBV19 to TRBJ2-1, with D perhaps matching TRBD1 or TRBD2 (7 bases each). V lost 3 bases and J lost 8, with 23 bases in between. The CDR3 is 17 amino acids. Germline V CDR1 and CDR2: LNHDA, SQIVND (reference sequence). The CDR3 DNA sequence: TGTGCCAGTAGTATTGCAGTCAAGGGAGGGGGCAGGGATGAGCAGTTCTTC. The encoded protein is CASSIAVKGGGRDEQFF.

J is TRBJ1-1 and V is TRBV27; D gene ambiguous. Between the trimmed V and J ends, which lost 5 bases and 1 base, there was a span of 8 bases. The CDR3 length is 13 residues. Germline V gene data show CDR1 as MNHEY and CDR2 as SMNVEV (reference sequence). The CDR3 DNA reads as TGTGCCAGCAGTAGCTTCTGGAACACTGAAGCTTTCTTT. Translation gives CASSSFWNTEAFF.

This clone was observed a single time. V is TRBV4-2 and J is TRBJ1-2; tentative D call: TRBD1 (5 bases). Between the trimmed V and J ends, which lost 2 bases and 7 bases, there was a span of 17 bases. The CDR3 length is 15 residues. Germline CDR1 is LGHNA and CDR2 is YNFKEQ. As DNA, the CDR3 is TGTGCCAGCAGCCAAACCCTCCAGGGCGGTGCTGGCTACACCTTC. It yields the protein CASSQTLQGGAGYTF.

V gene TRBV29-1 combines with J gene TRBJ1-2; D might be TRBD1 (5 bases). CDR3 length equals 13 residues. Per germline, CDR1 SQVTM and CDR2 ANQGSEA. Trimming took off 6 bases at V and 4 bases at J, with 15 bases between the two ends. This chain's CDR3 is CSVRDGSLYGYTF. CDR3 nucleotide sequence: TGCAGCGTCCGGGACGGTAGCCTCTATGGCTACACCTTC.

The genes are TRBV6-5 and TRBJ2-5; D may be TRBD2 (6 bases). The V gene's germline CDR1 is MNHEY and CDR2 SVGAGI. This CDR3 region has 12 residues. V was clipped by 0 bases and J by 7 bases, with 6 bases between them. The CDR3 spells CASSYSGGTQYF. The CDR3 nucleotides read TGTGCCAGCAGTTACTCGGGGGGGACCCAGTACTTC.

The chain joins TRBV28 to TRBJ1-4, with a possible D match to TRBD1 (6 bases). The germline gives CDR1 MDHEN, CDR2 SYDVKM. The germline V and J ends were trimmed by 6 bases and 6 bases, with 14 bases remaining between them. This CDR3 is 14 amino acids long. This CDR3 is CASRKGGTDEKLFF. The CDR3 nucleotides read TGTGCCAGCAGGAAGGGGGGAACGGATGAAAAACTGTTTTTT.

This clone was seen a single time. The V call is TRBV6-5, the J call TRBJ1-4, with D possibly matching TRBD1 (5 bases). The germline V gene has CDR1 MNHEY and CDR2 SVGAGI. The V gene lost 6 bases and the J gene lost 8 bases, with 13 bases spanning the gap. This CDR3 region has 13 residues. The CDR3, as DNA: TGTGCCAGCAGACGCGGGACTAGCGAAAAACTGTTTTTT. Protein: CASRRGTSEKLFF.

The chain carries TRBV19 and TRBJ1-1; TRBD1 agrees at 8 bases. Germline CDR1 and CDR2: LNHDA and SQIVND (reference sequence). Trimming at V came to 3 bases and at J to 0 bases, leaving 3 bases not matched to a gene. This CDR3 is 15 amino acids long. The CDR3 nucleotides are TGTGCCAGTAGTATCGCAGGGGGCATGAACACTGAAGCTTTCTTT. Amino acids: CASSIAGGMNTEAFF. The variable domain in full, completed from reference TRBV19 and TRBJ1-1, reads DGGITQSPKYLFRKEGQNVTLSCEQNLNHDAMYWYRQDPGQGLRLIYYSQIVNDFQKGDIAEGYSVSREKKESFPLTVTSAQKNPTAFYLCASSIAGGMNTEAFFGQGTRLTVV.

The chain carries TRBV11-2 and TRBJ1-5, with 9 bases that match TRBD1. Germline loops: CDR1 SGHAT, CDR2 FQNNGV. The CDR3 has 18 amino acids. The junction had 12 bases not matched to a gene; V was cut back by 6 bases and J by 0 bases. The DNA for the CDR3 is TGTGCCAGCAGTCCGACAGGGGGGGATTTGTATAGCAATCAGCCCCAGCATTTT. This gives the protein CASSPTGGDLYSNQPQHF. Filled out from reference TRBV11-2 and TRBJ1-5, the complete variable domain reads EAGVAQSPRYKIIEKRQSVAFWCNPISGHATLYWYQQILGQGPKLLIQFQNNGVVDDSQLPKDRFSAERLKGVDSTLKIQPAKLEDSAVYLCASSPTGGDLYSNQPQHFGDGTRLSIL.

The rearrangement joins TRBV7-3 to TRBJ2-1; 10 bases fit TRBD2. V shed 5 bases and J 5 bases; nucleotides not matched to a gene: 6. The V gene's germline CDR1 is SGHTA and CDR2 FQGTGA. The CDR3 runs 15 residues. The CDR3 region has the DNA TGTGCCAGCAGCGAGACTAGCGGGTCTAACAATGAGCAGTTCTTC. This sequence encodes CASSETSGSNNEQFF.

The chain combines TRBV29-1 with TRBJ2-3; TRBD1 matches at 7 bases. CDR1 is SQVTM, CDR2 ANQGSEA, per germline. V lost 7 bases, J lost 0 bases, and 13 bases stayed unmatched. The CDR3 runs 16 residues. The CDR3 DNA follows: TGCAGCGCGAGATACAGGGGCCGATCTAGCACAGATACGCAGTATTTT. Translation gives CSARYRGRSSTDTQYF.

This clone was counted once. The chain recombines TRBV19 with TRBJ2-7; 8 bases align to TRBD1. In germline, CDR1 is LNHDA, CDR2 SQIVND (reference sequence). The CDR3 is 13 residues long. The ends lost 11 bases at V and 5 bases at J; junction bases unmatched: 11. The CDR3 here is CASNPGQGDEQYF. CDR3 nucleotides: TGTGCCTCTAACCCCGGACAGGGCGACGAGCAGTACTTC.

In DNA form, the CDR3 reads TGTGCCTGGAGTCCTGAAATGACAGCGCCGGCTTTCTTT. Its translation: CAWSPEMTAPAFF. J is TRBJ1-1 and V is TRBV30; the D gene is possibly TRBD1 (5 bases). Germline CDR1 and CDR2: GTSNPN and SVGIG (reference sequence). V shed 2 bases and J shed 11 bases, with 18 bases lying between them. The CDR3 consists of 13 residues. The variable domain in full, completed from reference TRBV30 and TRBJ1-1, reads SQTIHQWPATLVQPVGSPLSLECTVEGTSNPNLYWYRQAAGRGLQLLFYSVGIGQISSEVPQNLSASRPQDRQFILSSKKLLLSDSGFYLCAWSPEMTAPAFFGQGTRLTVV.

The rearrangement uses TRBV12-5 and TRBJ1-5, with unresolved D. The CDR3 runs to 14 residues. Germline assignment: CDR1 LGHNT and CDR2 FRNRAP. The V gene lost 2 bases and the J gene lost 2 bases, with 7 bases spanning the gap. The CDR3 coding sequence is TGTGCTAGTGGTTTGACCGGGGGCAATCAGCCCCAGCATTTT. This translates into CASGLTGGNQPQHF. Supplemented by reference TRBV12-5 and TRBJ1-5, the full variable domain reads DARVTQTPRHKVTEMGQEVTMRCQPILGHNTVFWYRQTMMQGLELLAYFRNRAPLDDSGMPKDRFSAEMPDATLATLKIQPSEPRDSAVYFCASGLTGGNQPQHFGDGTRLSIL.

J is TRBJ1-2 and V is TRBV20-1; no clear D. The CDR3 has 13 residues. Per the germline V gene, CDR1 is DFQATT and CDR2 is SNEGSKA (reference sequence). V lost 3 bases and J lost 7, with 15 bases in between. This CDR3 reads CSASVGSAGGYTF. CDR3 in DNA: TGCAGTGCTAGTGTAGGGTCTGCTGGTGGCTACACCTTC.

The sample holds one count of this clone. The chain couples TRBV6-5 to TRBJ2-7; 11 positions agree with TRBD1. The CDR3 covers 14 residues. The germline gives CDR1 MNHEY, CDR2 SVGAGI. Trimming removed 4 bases from V and 3 bases from J; junction bases left unmatched: 2. The DNA for the CDR3 is TGTGCCAGCAGTTCCGGGACAGGGGGCTACGAGCAGTACTTC. Protein sequence: CASSSGTGGYEQYF.

V is TRBV7-8 and J is TRBJ2-7; a weak D match, TRBD1 (5 bases). CDR3 size: 14 residues. The germline V gene has CDR1 SGHVS and CDR2 FQNEAQ. Trimming shortened V by 1 base and J by 6 bases, and 13 bases separated the two germline ends. Written as DNA, the CDR3 is TGTGCCAGCAGCTTAGGGGGTAGGGGATCCGAGCAGTACTTC. Residues: CASSLGGRGSEQYF. Looking up the rest from reference TRBV7-8 and TRBJ2-7 gives the full variable domain: GAGVSQSPRYKVAKRGQDVALRCDPISGHVSLFWYQQALGQGPEFLTYFQNEAQLDKSGLPSDRFFAERPEGSVSTLKIQRTQQEDSAVYLCASSLGGRGSEQYFGPGTRLTVT.

The V and J genes are TRBV6-5 and TRBJ1-2; possibly TRBD1 for D (5 bases). Trimming took 0 bases from V and 4 from J, leaving 9 bases between them. Per germline, CDR1 MNHEY and CDR2 SVGAGI. The CDR3 extends over 14 amino acids. The CDR3 is CASSYSPGSYGYTF. As DNA, the CDR3 is TGTGCCAGCAGTTACTCTCCAGGGAGCTATGGCTACACCTTC.

The chain is built from TRBV3-1 (or the pseudogene TRBV3-2) and TRBJ2-7, with D tentatively TRBD1 (6 bases). The CDR3 runs 15 residues. Germline lookup yields CDR1 LGHDT and CDR2 YNNKEL (reference sequence). The V gene lost 3 bases and the J gene lost 3 bases, with 15 bases spanning the gap. In nucleotides, the CDR3 is TGTGCCAGCAGCCATAGGGGTGGGGGCGGCTACGAGCAGTACTTC. It is translated as CASSHRGGGGYEQYF.

This chain connects TRBV10-1 to TRBJ2-3; 11 bases match TRBD2. From germline, CDR1 is WNHNN and CDR2 SYGVQD (reference sequence). J lost 2 bases, V lost 6 bases, and 7 bases had no gene match. CDR3 length equals 16 residues. The CDR3 DNA follows: TGCGCCAGCAGCCTAGGGACTAGCGGACACACAGATACGCAGTATTTT. Its protein is CASSLGTSGHTDTQYF.

V and J are TRBV6-5 and TRBJ1-1; 7 bases are a match to TRBD1. The junction had 6 bases not matched to a gene; V was cut back by 7 bases and J by 1 base. CDR3 length: 14 amino acids. Germline CDR1 reads MNHEY; CDR2 reads SVGAGI. The CDR3 reads CASTRGQENTEAFF. The CDR3 DNA reads as TGTGCCAGCACTCGTGGACAGGAGAACACTGAAGCTTTCTTT.

The sample holds a few counts of this clone. V is TRBV30 and J is TRBJ2-2, with D perhaps TRBD1 or TRBD2 (5 bases each). This CDR3 is built from 15 residues. V dropped 2 bases and J dropped 1 base, with 11 bases sitting between them. The germline V gene has CDR1 GTSNPN and CDR2 SVGIG (reference sequence). CDR3 amino acids: CAWSSGLGNTGELFF. The DNA for the CDR3 is TGTGCCTGGAGTTCGGGGCTAGGGAACACCGGGGAGCTGTTTTTT.

This chain uses TRBV7-3 with TRBJ2-3, with D maybe TRBD1 (7 bases). The ends were cut back, 3 bases at V and 3 bases at J, with 22 bases in the middle. Germline CDR1 reads SGHTA; CDR2 reads FQGTGA. The CDR3 has 18 residues. CDR3 loop: CASSFLGSGGGGTDTQYF. The CDR3 DNA reads as TGTGCCAGCAGCTTTCTGGGTTCCGGAGGGGGCGGAACAGATACGCAGTATTTT. Based on the CDR3 plus reference TRBV7-3 and TRBJ2-3, the full variable domain is GAGVSQTPSNKVTEKGKYVELRCDPISGHTALYWYRQSLGQGPEFLIYFQGTGAADDSGLPNDRFFAVRPEGSVSTLKIQRTERGDSAVYLCASSFLGSGGGGTDTQYFGPGTRLTVL.